This T cell receptor beta chain was sequenced during a study of T cell responses to AZD1222 COVID-19 vaccine. The study's findings and limits: Donors skewed white British and female; clonal diversity was possibly underestimated. Reports indicate that nearly half of spike-specific TCRs are directed at unmutated variant regions. Of the AZD1222 recipients, only 5 to 7 were seropositive at baseline.

Trimming cost V 3 bases and J 1 base; bases outside gene matches: 5. This CDR3 has 17 residues. Germline values: CDR1 KGHDR, CDR2 SFDVKD. Libraries were prepared by immunoSEQ multiplex PCR; TCRdb keeps only in-frame clonotypes and omits some of them. The sample records 150,000 to 200,000 clones, 88% being singletons. Notes on this clone: Antigen specificity is unknown.

The sequence was obtained from an adult who received the AZD1222 COVID-19 vaccine. The chain carries TRBV24-1 and TRBJ2-2; 9 bases map to TRBD1. Material: peripheral blood, obtained 28 days after the second AZD1222 dose. CDR3 in DNA: TGTGCCACCAGTGATCTAACAGGGGGCCGGAACACCGGGGAGCTGTTTTTT. Translating it yields CATSDLTGGRNTGELFF.